The sequence of this TCR beta chain was determined in a study of CD8+ T cells in alopecia areata. RNA, once extracted, was reverse transcribed into cDNA for use as the sequencing template. Sequenced by immunoSEQ multiplex PCR; TCRdb stores in-frame clones only, minus some. This repertoire shows approximately 120,000 clones, about 46% found once; its top ten account for over 9.5%. Lesional scalp punch biopsies and peripheral blood were collected from alopecia areata patients. Sequences were obtained from NKG2D-low CD8+ T cells sorted from blood. The sequence came from a human donor with alopecia areata.

This CDR3 is CSVEVETDLGNEQYF. CDR3 coding DNA: TGCAGCGTTGAAGTAGAGACGGATTTAGGTAACGAGCAGTACTTC. The rearrangement links TRBV29-1 to TRBJ2-7, with D hard to call. CDR1 SQVTM and CDR2 ANQGSEA come from the germline V gene. Between the trimmed V and J ends, which lost 1 base and 5 bases, there was a span of 18 bases. The CDR3 is made up of 15 amino acids.